These 5 T cell receptor beta chains were sequenced from one sample in a study of identical twins. TCRdb analysed the 5' RACE reads with MiXCR anew, one entry per CDR3 protein. The sample yields around 500,000 distinct CDR3 sequences, 11% to 15% seen once. This sample also belongs to another study, concerning yellow fever vaccine responses in identical twins.

Sequenced: CD4+ T cells sorted from blood. The receptor source for this set is a woman aged 18-29 years in good health.

The V and J genes are TRBV3-1 and TRBJ2-1; tentatively, D is TRBD2 (5 bases). Trimming left V 4 bases short and J 7 bases short, with 14 bases between. Germline loops: CDR1 LGHDT, CDR2 YNNKEL (reference sequence). This CDR3 is built from 14 residues. CDR3 amino acids: CASSPPGGKNEQFF. The DNA for the CDR3 is TGTGCCAGCAGCCCCCCCGGAGGTAAGAATGAGCAGTTCTTC.

This clonotype was observed a few times. V usage is TRBV6-1 and J usage is TRBJ2-1; 12 positions agree with TRBD2. Germline CDR1 is MNHNS and CDR2 is SASEGT. This CDR3 comprises 17 residues. Unmatched junction bases numbered 13, after V lost 7 bases and J lost 6 bases. The DNA for the CDR3 is TGTGCCAGCACCGACTCTAGACTAGCGGGAGTTTCCAATGAGCAGTTCTTC. Translating gives CASTDSRLAGVSNEQFF.

The V call is TRBV5-5, the J call TRBJ2-6; the D is unclear. Trimming removed 6 bases from V and 4 bases from J, with 8 bases in between. The CDR3 covers 13 residues. The germline gives CDR1 SGHKS, CDR2 YYEKEE (reference sequence). CDR3 sequence (DNA): TGTGCCAGCAACATTTTGGGGGCCAACGTCCTGACTTTC. It yields the protein CASNILGANVLTF.

The chain combines TRBV10-3 with TRBJ2-7, with no clear D. The CDR3 consists of 16 residues. The V and J ends lost 4 bases and 2 bases respectively, with 18 bases between them. Germline V lookup: CDR1 ENHRY, CDR2 SYGVKD. The chain's CDR3 is CAISGLGDRIPYEQYF. CDR3 sequence (DNA): TGTGCCATCAGTGGGCTTGGAGACCGAATTCCCTACGAGCAGTACTTC.

In this sample, this clonotype turned up a few times. The chain joins TRBV5-5 to TRBJ2-7, with D possibly TRBD2 on 5 matching bases. CDR3 length: 14 amino acids. From germline, CDR1 is SGHKS and CDR2 YYEKEE (reference sequence). V was shortened by 2 bases and J by 2 bases, with 11 bases between the two germline ends. The CDR3: CASSFITGTYEQYF. The DNA for the CDR3 is TGTGCCAGCAGCTTTATTACGGGGACCTACGAGCAGTACTTC.